These 25 T cell receptor beta chains came from one sample sequenced in a study of cytomegalovirus exposure and HLA in healthy donors. Clones were read by immunoSEQ multiplex PCR, and TCRdb kept only the in-frame ones, dropping some. The table shows about 150,000 clones, with approximately 82% occurring only once. Sequenced sample: PBMCs. The receptors shown here come from a man in his thirties or forties in good health and CMV-seropositive.

This clone has only a few counts. The rearrangement uses TRBV30 and TRBJ1-1; tentatively, D is TRBD1 (5 bases). The CDR3 spans 13 residues. CDR1 and CDR2 (germline): GTSNPN, SVGIG (reference sequence). Trimming removed 8 bases from V and 4 bases from J, with 17 bases in between. CDR3 bases: TGTGCCACATGGGAGGGTCAGGGCACTGAAGCTTTCTTT. This encodes CATWEGQGTEAFF.

The genes are TRBV7-2 and TRBJ2-7, with D tentatively TRBD2 (5 bases). This CDR3 is built from 12 residues. The germline V gene encodes CDR1 SGHTA and CDR2 FQGNSA. V lost 5 bases, J lost 3 bases, and 8 bases lay in between. Here the CDR3 reads CASSPDFYEQYF. Written as DNA, the CDR3 is TGTGCCAGCAGCCCGGACTTCTACGAGCAGTACTTC.

This chain connects TRBV4-3 to TRBJ1-6; tentatively, D is TRBD1 (5 bases). V was cut by 1 base and J by 0 bases, with 7 bases left in between. There are 16 residues in the CDR3. Germline V gene lookup returns CDR1 LGHNA and CDR2 YSLEER. The CDR3 DNA sequence: TGCGCCAGCAGCCAAGGACAGAGCTCCTATAATTCACCCCTCCACTTT. Translation gives CASSQGQSSYNSPLHF.

The chain joins TRBV4-3 to TRBJ2-1; 8 bases align to TRBD2. V gave up 2 bases and J gave up 7 bases; unmatched junction bases: 7. Germline V gene sequence: CDR1 LGHNA, CDR2 YSLEER. The CDR3 consists of 15 residues. The CDR3 sequence is CASSQRVGGANEQFF. CDR3 DNA: TGCGCCAGCAGCCAACGAGTCGGGGGGGCAAATGAGCAGTTCTTC.

This clone was found once. The chain carries TRBV5-6 and TRBJ2-3, with 11 nucleotides matching TRBD2. The germline CDR1 and CDR2 sequences are SGHDT and YYEEEE. This CDR3 contains 18 residues. V gave up 1 base and J gave up 8 bases; unmatched junction bases: 15. CDR3 amino acids: CASSLRGELAGAGSTQYF. The DNA for the CDR3 is TGTGCCAGCAGCTTGAGGGGTGAACTAGCGGGGGCGGGGAGTACGCAGTATTTT.

CDR3 coding DNA: TGCGCCAGCAGCTTGTTCGGGGGGGGGACAGATACGCAGTATTTT. This sequence encodes CASSLFGGGTDTQYF. The chain couples TRBV5-1 to TRBJ2-3, with 8 bases matching TRBD2. The germline gives CDR1 SGHRS, CDR2 YFSETQ. This CDR3 contains 15 residues. Germline trimming cut 1 base from V and 3 bases from J; bases unmatched to any gene: 4. Supplemented by reference TRBV5-1 and TRBJ2-3, the full variable domain reads KAGVTQTPRYLIKTRGQQVTLSCSPISGHRSVSWYQQTPGQGLQFLFEYFSETQRNKGNFPGRFSGRQFSNSRSEMNVSTLELGDSALYLCASSLFGGGTDTQYFGPGTRLTVL.

The chain combines TRBV6-6 with TRBJ2-7; D is perhaps TRBD2 (6 bases). The V gene's germline CDR1 is MNHNY and CDR2 SVGAGI (reference sequence). The V and J ends lost 3 bases and 5 bases respectively, with 17 bases between them. The CDR3 runs 15 residues. The CDR3 reads CASSYGGANADEQYF. The CDR3 DNA reads TGTGCCAGCAGTTATGGAGGGGCCAACGCTGACGAGCAGTACTTC.

This chain connects TRBV14 to TRBJ2-5; D is undetermined. CDR3 length: 14 residues. Trimming removed 4 bases from V and 5 bases from J, with 14 bases in between. CDR1 is SGHDN, CDR2 FVKESK, per germline. CDR3 DNA: TGTGCCAGCAGCCGACTTGCTTTCGCGGAGACCCAGTACTTC. Protein product: CASSRLAFAETQYF.

This chain connects TRBV2 to TRBJ2-7; TRBD1 matches at 7 bases. This CDR3 has 13 amino acids. CDR1 is SNHLY, CDR2 FYNNEI, per germline. The V and J ends lost 5 bases and 10 bases, in that order; junction bases with no gene match: 11. CDR3 sequence: CASSLDRVSLQYF. The CDR3, as DNA: TGTGCCAGCAGTCTCGACAGGGTTAGTCTCCAGTACTTC.

This chain uses TRBV6-5 with TRBJ1-6; D gene unclear. Germline CDR1 reads MNHEY; CDR2 reads SVGAGI. This CDR3 has 13 residues. V lost 2 bases to trimming and J lost 7 bases, with 6 bases between them. CDR3 nucleotides: TGTGCCAGCAGTTACCTTAAAAATTCACCCCTCCACTTT. Translating gives CASSYLKNSPLHF.

The chain carries TRBV7-3 and TRBJ1-1; TRBD1 matches 8 bases. The germline V gene has CDR1 SGHTA and CDR2 FQGTGA. CDR3 length: 15 amino acids. V lost 6 bases, J lost 1 base, and 7 bases stayed unmatched. The CDR3, as DNA: TGTGCCAGCAGAGCAGACAGGGGACCGAACACTGAAGCTTTCTTT. This sequence encodes CASRADRGPNTEAFF. Looking up the rest from reference TRBV7-3 and TRBJ1-1 gives the full variable domain: GAGVSQTPSNKVTEKGKYVELRCDPISGHTALYWYRQSLGQGPEFLIYFQGTGAADDSGLPNDRFFAVRPEGSVSTLKIQRTERGDSAVYLCASRADRGPNTEAFFGQGTRLTVV.

The chain joins TRBV6-6 to TRBJ2-1, with D perhaps TRBD2 (7 bases). Germline V CDR1 and CDR2: MNHNY, SVGAGI (reference sequence). Trimming took off 5 bases at V and 8 bases at J, with 16 bases between the two ends. The CDR3 sequence is 14 residues long. DNA of the CDR3: TGTGCCAGCAGTGACGGGGGCGGACTAGATGAGCAGTTCTTC. It is translated as CASSDGGGLDEQFF.

This chain links TRBV25-1 with TRBJ2-3, with TRBD1 identical over 9 bases. The CDR3 contains 15 residues. The ends lost 2 bases at V and 3 bases at J; junction bases unmatched: 3. The germline gives CDR1 MGHDK, CDR2 SYGVNS. The CDR3 sequence is CASSENRGQTDTQYF. The CDR3 bases are TGTGCCAGCAGTGAAAACAGGGGGCAAACAGATACGCAGTATTTT.

This chain uses TRBV6-6 with TRBJ2-7; possible D gene TRBD2, 5 bases. Germline V gene sequence: CDR1 MNHNY, CDR2 SVGAGI (reference sequence). The V and J ends lost 5 bases and 2 bases respectively, with 19 bases between them. The CDR3 has 16 residues. CDR3 sequence: CASSDYQTEPTYEQYF. CDR3 sequence (DNA): TGTGCCAGCAGTGACTATCAAACAGAACCCACCTACGAGCAGTACTTC.

The rearrangement uses TRBV27 and TRBJ1-2; 8 bases agree with TRBD1. Germline CDR1 reads MNHEY; CDR2 reads SMNVEV (reference sequence). The J segment lost 4 bases and the V segment lost 4 bases, leaving 11 bases of the junction unmatched. There are 16 residues in the CDR3. CDR3 residues: CASSSPDREGSYGYTF. The CDR3 DNA reads as TGTGCCAGCAGTTCCCCGGACAGGGAGGGTAGCTATGGCTACACCTTC.

The chain combines TRBV28 with TRBJ1-1; D possibly corresponds to TRBD1 (5 bases). Germline loops: CDR1 MDHEN, CDR2 SYDVKM. The CDR3 totals 12 residues. V lost 6 bases to trimming and J lost 3 bases, with 8 bases between them. For the CDR3, the DNA is TGTGCCAGCAGGGCAGGGTACACTGAAGCTTTCTTT. Residues: CASRAGYTEAFF. The full variable domain, rest sourced from reference TRBV28 and TRBJ1-1, is DVKVTQSSRYLVKRTGEKVFLECVQDMDHENMFWYRQDPGLGLRLIYFSYDVKMKEKGDIPEGYSVSREKKERFSLILESASTNQTSMYLCASRAGYTEAFFGQGTRLTVV.

This clone was seen a few times. This chain uses TRBV30 with TRBJ2-2; D unresolved. CDR1 and CDR2 (germline): GTSNPN, SVGIG (reference sequence). Between the trimmed V and J ends, which lost 3 bases and 9 bases, there was a span of 8 bases. The CDR3 loop spans 11 amino acids. CDR3 sequence reads: CAWSPTRELFF. Here the CDR3 DNA reads TGTGCCTGGAGCCCAACAAGGGAGCTGTTTTTT.

CDR3 DNA sequence: TGTGCCAGCAGCTCCCCAAGCACAGATACGCAGTATTTT. It specifies CASSSPSTDTQYF. The V call is TRBV4-2, the J call TRBJ2-3; D is ambiguous. The germline V and J ends were trimmed by 5 bases and 0 bases, with 6 bases remaining between them. The CDR3 is 13 residues long. Germline V gives CDR1 LGHNA, CDR2 YNFKEQ.

The V and J genes are TRBV2 and TRBJ1-5, with 9 bases that match TRBD1. With V trimmed by 5 bases and J by 2 bases, 10 bases remained unmatched. CDR3 length: 17 amino acids. CDR1 is SNHLY, CDR2 FYNNEI, per germline. The CDR3 region is CASSYRQGEGGNQPQHF. CDR3 nucleotide sequence: TGTGCCAGCAGTTATCGACAGGGGGAAGGGGGCAATCAGCCCCAGCATTTT.

To note about this clone: Other DNA variants within this sample encode the same CDR3. The V call is TRBV7-9, the J call TRBJ1-6; 11 bases fit TRBD1. Germline-derived CDR1 and CDR2 are SEHNR and FQNEAQ (reference sequence). With 5 bases clipped from V and 6 bases from J, the junction kept 3 bases outside the gene matches. This CDR3 comprises 15 residues. The CDR3 DNA reads as TGTGCCAGCAGCCCCGGACAGGGGGCTAATTCACCCCTCCACTTT. Residues: CASSPGQGANSPLHF.

The chain is built from TRBV18 and TRBJ2-7; D is perhaps TRBD2 (5 bases). The germline V gene encodes CDR1 KGHSH and CDR2 LQKENI. The CDR3 sequence is 15 residues long. Trimming stripped 0 bases from V and 2 bases from J, with 11 bases between. Here the CDR3 reads CASSPPGASPYEQYF. The CDR3 bases are TGTGCCAGCTCACCACCGGGAGCCTCTCCCTACGAGCAGTACTTC. Full variable domain (outside the CDR3, taken from reference TRBV18 and TRBJ2-7): NAGVMQNPRHLVRRRGQEARLRCSPMKGHSHVYWYRQLPEEGLKFMVYLQKENIIDESGMPKERFSAEFPKEGPSILRIQQVVRGDSAAYFCASSPPGASPYEQYFGPGTRLTVT.

This clone occurred once. J is TRBJ1-3 and V is TRBV5-1, with 8 bases lining up with TRBD1. Trimming took 4 bases from V and 3 from J; bases not matched to a gene: 3. In germline, CDR1 is SGHRS, CDR2 YFSETQ. This CDR3 is 14 amino acids long. CDR3 sequence: CASSPTGGGNTIYF. CDR3 DNA sequence: TGCGCCAGCAGCCCCACAGGGGGTGGAAACACCATATATTTT.

The CDR3 DNA reads TGTGCCAGCAGCCTTGCACAGGGTATACCCTACGAGCAGTACTTC. Protein sequence: CASSLAQGIPYEQYF. The rearrangement joins TRBV5-4 to TRBJ2-7, with a weak D call TRBD1 (6 bases). CDR3 length: 15 residues. The ends were cut back, 4 bases at V and 2 bases at J, with 16 bases in the middle. Germline lookup yields CDR1 SGHNT and CDR2 YYREEE (reference sequence).

The chain recombines TRBV5-1 with TRBJ1-1; a possible D gene is TRBD1 (5 bases). The V gene's germline CDR1 is SGHRS and CDR2 YFSETQ. V shed 5 bases and J shed 6 bases, with 14 bases lying between them. This CDR3 is 13 amino acids long. The CDR3 is CASRRGGGPEAFF. In DNA, the CDR3 is TGCGCCAGCAGACGTGGGGGGGGTCCTGAAGCTTTCTTT.

The rearrangement links TRBV4-1 to TRBJ2-1; possibly TRBD2 for D (5 bases). Germline CDR1 and CDR2: MGHRA and YSYEKL. The CDR3 runs to 12 residues. V dropped 1 base and J dropped 15 bases, with 13 bases sitting between them. CDR3 residues: CASSQAGSQPFF. For the CDR3, the DNA is TGCGCCAGCAGCCAAGCGGGGAGTCAACCGTTCTTC.